Listed below are T cell receptor beta chains from one sample, sequenced in a study of shared clonotypes between healthy human individuals. The method was immunoSEQ multiplex PCR; TCRdb's version includes in-frame clones alone and lacks a portion of them. The sample lists about 2,100,000 clones, roughly 91% seen once, with more than 1.5% in the top ten. The sample comprised naive CD8+ T cells from PBMCs. The receptors were sampled from a man aged 18 to 30 in good health. Some clones in this sample may be carry-over from other donors' samples. CDR3s include the opening cysteine and the closing phenylalanine or tryptophan. Each record gives: clone size, D gene, V gene, J gene, CDR3 protein, CDR3 DNA. A D gene is named only where the DNA matches it firmly. The size of a clone is reported for some rows only, either as once, few or many, or as a class for expanded clones.

>NA|NA|TRBV9|TRBJ2-2
CASSVFWGGNTGELFF
TGTGCCAGCAGCGTATTCTGGGGTGGGAACACCGGGGAGCTGTTTTTT
>once|TRBD1|TRBV15|TRBJ2-3
CATSRNPGQSDTQYF
TGTGCCACCAGCAGAAATCCGGGACAGTCAGATACGCAGTATTTT
>NA|NA|TRBV5-6|TRBJ1-2
CASSLGPPFTYGYTF
TGTGCCAGCAGCTTGGGCCCCCCGTTCACCTATGGCTACACCTTC
>NA|TRBD1|TRBV5-6|TRBJ2-3
CASSRGTGLDTQYF
TGTGCCAGCAGCCGGGGGACAGGTTTGGATACGCAGTATTTT
>NA|NA|TRBV19|TRBJ2-7
CASSIGPRSYEQYF
TGTGCCAGTAGTATAGGTCCTAGGTCCTACGAGCAGTACTTC
>NA|NA|TRBV2|TRBJ1-3
CASSVVQGHSGNTIYF
TGTGCCAGCAGTGTGGTGCAGGGGCACTCTGGAAACACCATATATTTT
>NA|NA|TRBV13|TRBJ2-3
CASSLPIDPDTQYF
TGTGCCAGCAGCTTACCGATCGACCCAGATACGCAGTATTTT
>NA|TRBD1|TRBV7-6|TRBJ2-3
CASSSQGAVDTQYF
TGTGCCAGCAGCTCACAGGGGGCAGTAGATACGCAGTATTTT
>few|NA|TRBV4-3|TRBJ2-2
CASSQDSGELFF
TGCGCCAGCAGCCAAGATTCCGGGGAGCTGTTTTTT
>once|NA|TRBV7-9|TRBJ2-3
CASSLNYEVFTDTQYF
TGTGCCAGCAGCTTAAATTATGAGGTCTTCACAGATACGCAGTATTTT
>NA|NA|TRBV11-2|TRBJ2-1
CASSLVGTPSSEQFF
TGTGCCAGCAGCTTAGTCGGGACTCCTTCGAGTGAGCAGTTCTTC
>NA|NA|TRBV10-2|TRBJ2-1
CAAGMLDYNEQFF
TGCGCCGCAGGAATGTTGGACTACAATGAGCAGTTCTTC
>NA|NA|TRBV18|TRBJ1-5
CASSRQGNNQPQHF
TGTGCCAGCTCACGGCAGGGAAACAATCAGCCCCAGCATTTT
>NA|NA|TRBV9|TRBJ2-7
CASSVEGLAYEQYF
TGTGCCAGCAGCGTAGAGGGACTCGCCTACGAGCAGTACTTC
>NA|NA|TRBV9|TRBJ2-1
CASSVVAGRGWEQFF
TGTGCCAGCAGCGTAGTTGCGGGAAGGGGGTGGGAGCAGTTCTTC
>NA|NA|TRBV10-3|TRBJ1-1
CATLGRNTEAFF
TGTGCCACTCTCGGGCGGAACACTGAAGCTTTCTTT
>NA|TRBD1|TRBV13|TRBJ1-2
CASSLLGQGASYGYTF
TGTGCCAGCAGCTTACTAGGGCAGGGGGCGTCCTATGGCTACACCTTC